Each of the 16 T cell receptor beta chains below was sequenced from the same sample in a study of OX40 agonist ivuxolimab in advanced cancers. Libraries were prepared by immunoSEQ multiplex PCR; TCRdb keeps only in-frame clonotypes and omits some of them. The table has roughly 110,000 clones, approximately 90% seen once. The source material was CD4+ or CD8+ T cells sorted from blood, sampled in a trial of the OX40 agonist ivuxolimab. The receptors were gathered from an adult with an advanced solid tumor such as melanoma, head and neck, liver or kidney cancer.

V and J are TRBV30 and TRBJ2-7, with a weak D call TRBD2 (6 bases). V lost 1 base and J lost 2, with 12 bases in between. The CDR3 runs to 14 residues. The germline V gene encodes CDR1 GTSNPN and CDR2 SVGIG (reference sequence). This chain's CDR3 is CAWSGGGPPYEQYF. CDR3 nucleotides: TGTGCCTGGAGTGGGGGAGGCCCTCCCTACGAGCAGTACTTC.

This clone was seen only once. The V gene is TRBV5-1, the J gene TRBJ2-5; D is unclear. V was clipped by 2 bases and J by 1 base, with 9 bases between them. This CDR3 region has 14 residues. Germline V gives CDR1 SGHRS, CDR2 YFSETQ. The CDR3 here is CASSFDGFQETQYF. Written as DNA, the CDR3 is TGCGCCAGCAGCTTTGACGGATTCCAAGAGACCCAGTACTTC.

This rearrangement joins TRBV7-2 to TRBJ1-2; maybe TRBD1 (6 bases). This CDR3 has 15 amino acids. The V end lost 4 bases, the J end lost 7 bases, and 19 bases lay between the germline ends. Germline CDR1 and CDR2: SGHTA and FQGNSA. The CDR3 bases are TGTGCCAGCAGCTCATCTCAGGTGGGGGCGCCTGGCTACACCTTC. The encoded protein is CASSSSQVGAPGYTF.

The rearrangement links TRBV10-1 to TRBJ2-7, with TRBD2 matching over 9 bases. CDR1 and CDR2 (germline): WNHNN, SYGVQD (reference sequence). The CDR3 sequence is 17 residues long. V shed 4 bases, J shed 0 bases, and the junction held 10 bases outside the gene matches. CDR3 in amino acids: CASSGGASGESSYEQYF. In nucleotides, the CDR3 is TGCGCCAGCAGTGGAGGGGCTAGCGGGGAAAGCTCCTACGAGCAGTACTTC.

The chain couples TRBV27 to TRBJ2-1, with 7 bases matching TRBD2. The trim removed 6 bases at V and 0 bases at J, leaving 8 bases unmatched. Germline CDR1 and CDR2: MNHEY and SMNVEV (reference sequence). This CDR3 is 16 amino acids long. CDR3 region: CASSPQGGSSYNEQFF. The CDR3 DNA reads TGTGCCAGCAGCCCCCAGGGAGGGAGCTCCTACAATGAGCAGTTCTTC.

CDR3 protein: CASRSGQGRSSF. In DNA, the CDR3 is TGTGCAAGTCGCTCCGGACAGGGACGCTCCTCCTTC. The chain combines TRBV12-2 with TRBJ2-7; TRBD1, as called in the table, went unchecked against the DNA. TRBV12-2 is marked as a pseudogene. This CDR3 is built from 12 residues.

The CDR3 DNA follows: TGTGCCAGCAGCTTAGGAGGACAGGTCTTGCTTGCGACAAATGAGCAGTTCTTC. This codes for CASSLGGQVLLATNEQFF. The chain recombines TRBV7-6 with TRBJ2-1; 7 positions agree with TRBD1. The V segment lost 1 base and the J segment 7 bases; nucleotides outside the gene matches: 16. Germline assignment: CDR1 SGHVS and CDR2 FNYEAQ. This CDR3 region has 18 residues.

This clone was detected once. The chain carries TRBV9 and TRBJ2-3; 8 positions agree with TRBD2. Germline assignment: CDR1 SGDLS and CDR2 YYNGEE. The CDR3 is made up of 13 amino acids. This CDR3 reads CVTGLECTDTQYF. The CDR3, as DNA: TGTGTTACGGGACTAGAGTGCACAGATACGCAGTATTTT.

The rearrangement links TRBV5-1 to TRBJ2-1, with D possibly called TRBD1 or TRBD2 (5 bases each). The CDR3 contains 13 residues. Looked up from germline, CDR1 is SGHRS and CDR2 is YFSETQ. Trimming stripped 5 bases from V and 6 bases from J, with 12 bases between. The CDR3 DNA sequence: TGCGCCAGCAGTTCGCCCGGGGCCAATGAGCAGTTCTTC. Amino acids: CASSSPGANEQFF.

The chain recombines TRBV6-1 with TRBJ1-2; TRBD1 aligns across 9 bases. The V segment lost 9 bases and the J segment 8 bases; nucleotides outside the gene matches: 13. The CDR3 spans 14 residues. From germline, CDR1 is MNHNS and CDR2 SASEGT. CDR3 sequence reads: CASGGEQGAEGYTF. DNA for the CDR3: TGTGCCAGTGGAGGGGAACAGGGGGCTGAGGGCTACACCTTC.

This clone showed up just once. The same CDR3 also results from other DNA sequences found in this sample. This chain connects TRBV28 to TRBJ1-5; unclear D gene. In germline, CDR1 is MDHEN, CDR2 SYDVKM. V was pared by 6 bases and J by 3 bases, with 9 bases between. The CDR3 runs to 13 residues. The CDR3 is CASSTGVNQPQHF. The CDR3 DNA sequence: TGTGCCAGCAGCACGGGCGTCAATCAGCCCCAGCATTTT.

V is TRBV5-1 and J is TRBJ1-4; no clear D. Germline lookup yields CDR1 SGHRS and CDR2 YFSETQ. This CDR3 spans 13 amino acids. V lost 2 bases and J lost 5, with 7 bases in between. The CDR3, as DNA: TGCGCCAGCAGCTTTACGAAGAATGAAAAACTGTTTTTT. It codes for CASSFTKNEKLFF.

This sequence joins TRBV28 and TRBJ1-6; 7 nucleotides match TRBD1. V shed 5 bases, J shed 16 bases, and the junction held 11 bases outside the gene matches. The CDR3 runs 13 residues. The V gene's germline CDR1 is MDHEN and CDR2 SYDVKM. The CDR3 is CASSANSGGKLHF. DNA of the CDR3: TGTGCCAGCAGTGCAAATTCAGGGGGAAAGCTCCACTTT.

This clone is a singleton in its sample. V usage is TRBV27 and J usage is TRBJ1-3, with D uncertain. CDR3 length: 14 amino acids. Germline V gives CDR1 MNHEY, CDR2 SMNVEV (reference sequence). V shed 5 bases and J shed 0 bases, with 8 bases lying between them. The CDR3 sequence is CASSPVPSGNTIYF. CDR3 in DNA: TGTGCCAGCAGTCCAGTCCCCTCTGGAAACACCATATATTTT.

This chain uses TRBV25-1 with TRBJ1-1; D perhaps matches TRBD1 (5 bases). The CDR3 extends over 16 amino acids. CDR1 and CDR2 (germline): MGHDK, SYGVNS. The ends were cut back, 3 bases at V and 0 bases at J, with 14 bases in the middle. CDR3 DNA sequence: TGTGCCAGCAGTGATATCCTTGGACACATGAACACTGAAGCTTTCTTT. It codes for CASSDILGHMNTEAFF.

This chain joins TRBV7-9 and TRBJ2-7; TRBD2 matches at 10 bases. Germline V gives CDR1 SEHNR, CDR2 FQNEAQ (reference sequence). The CDR3 consists of 17 residues. After removal of 1 base from V and 0 bases from J, the junction contained 6 bases not matched to a gene. This CDR3 is CASSLGYRTSGSYEQYF. CDR3 coding DNA: TGTGCCAGCAGCTTAGGATACCGGACTAGCGGCTCCTACGAGCAGTACTTC.